This TCR beta chain was identified during a study of blood T cell repertoires in COVID-19. The J segment lost 6 bases and the V segment lost 4 bases, leaving 16 bases of the junction unmatched. CDR1 and CDR2 (germline): LGHNA, YSLEER. The CDR3 is made up of 20 amino acids. Authors' analysis steps: By means of reference gene primer amplification, nucleated cell counts were estimated. Sequencing was performed with immunoSEQ multiplex PCR; in TCRdb, only in-frame clones are kept and a portion is missing. V and J calls plus clone size are reproduced from that table; the DNA served to infer D and trimming. Among 220,000 or so clones listed, roughly 84% were seen once. Across under 25 US areas, participants ranged in age from roughly 18 to 95 years.

The rearrangement joins TRBV4-3 to TRBJ2-1; 15 bases are shared with TRBD2. This sequence originates from a woman aged 40 to 50 who had recovered from COVID-19. Sequencing was performed on PBMCs or T cells enriched from blood (not recorded which). The DNA of the CDR3 is TGCGCCAGCAGCCGAAGGTGGGGACTAGCGGGAGGTCGGGTCGTCAATGAGCAGTTCTTC. Amino acid sequence: CASSRRWGLAGGRVVNEQFF.